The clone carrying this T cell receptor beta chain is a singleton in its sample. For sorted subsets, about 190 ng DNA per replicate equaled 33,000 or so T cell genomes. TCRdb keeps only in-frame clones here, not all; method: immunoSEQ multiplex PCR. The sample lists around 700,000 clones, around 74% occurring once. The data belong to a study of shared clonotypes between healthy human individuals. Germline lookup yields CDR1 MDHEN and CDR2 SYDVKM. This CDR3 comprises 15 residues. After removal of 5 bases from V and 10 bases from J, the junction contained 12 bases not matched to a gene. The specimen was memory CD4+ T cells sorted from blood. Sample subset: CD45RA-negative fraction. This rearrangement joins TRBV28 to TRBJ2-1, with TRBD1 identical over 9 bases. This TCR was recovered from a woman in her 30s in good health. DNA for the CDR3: TGTGCCAGCAGTCCCGCCGGGACAGGGTCAGACGAGCAGTTCTTC. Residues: CASSPAGTGSDEQFF.